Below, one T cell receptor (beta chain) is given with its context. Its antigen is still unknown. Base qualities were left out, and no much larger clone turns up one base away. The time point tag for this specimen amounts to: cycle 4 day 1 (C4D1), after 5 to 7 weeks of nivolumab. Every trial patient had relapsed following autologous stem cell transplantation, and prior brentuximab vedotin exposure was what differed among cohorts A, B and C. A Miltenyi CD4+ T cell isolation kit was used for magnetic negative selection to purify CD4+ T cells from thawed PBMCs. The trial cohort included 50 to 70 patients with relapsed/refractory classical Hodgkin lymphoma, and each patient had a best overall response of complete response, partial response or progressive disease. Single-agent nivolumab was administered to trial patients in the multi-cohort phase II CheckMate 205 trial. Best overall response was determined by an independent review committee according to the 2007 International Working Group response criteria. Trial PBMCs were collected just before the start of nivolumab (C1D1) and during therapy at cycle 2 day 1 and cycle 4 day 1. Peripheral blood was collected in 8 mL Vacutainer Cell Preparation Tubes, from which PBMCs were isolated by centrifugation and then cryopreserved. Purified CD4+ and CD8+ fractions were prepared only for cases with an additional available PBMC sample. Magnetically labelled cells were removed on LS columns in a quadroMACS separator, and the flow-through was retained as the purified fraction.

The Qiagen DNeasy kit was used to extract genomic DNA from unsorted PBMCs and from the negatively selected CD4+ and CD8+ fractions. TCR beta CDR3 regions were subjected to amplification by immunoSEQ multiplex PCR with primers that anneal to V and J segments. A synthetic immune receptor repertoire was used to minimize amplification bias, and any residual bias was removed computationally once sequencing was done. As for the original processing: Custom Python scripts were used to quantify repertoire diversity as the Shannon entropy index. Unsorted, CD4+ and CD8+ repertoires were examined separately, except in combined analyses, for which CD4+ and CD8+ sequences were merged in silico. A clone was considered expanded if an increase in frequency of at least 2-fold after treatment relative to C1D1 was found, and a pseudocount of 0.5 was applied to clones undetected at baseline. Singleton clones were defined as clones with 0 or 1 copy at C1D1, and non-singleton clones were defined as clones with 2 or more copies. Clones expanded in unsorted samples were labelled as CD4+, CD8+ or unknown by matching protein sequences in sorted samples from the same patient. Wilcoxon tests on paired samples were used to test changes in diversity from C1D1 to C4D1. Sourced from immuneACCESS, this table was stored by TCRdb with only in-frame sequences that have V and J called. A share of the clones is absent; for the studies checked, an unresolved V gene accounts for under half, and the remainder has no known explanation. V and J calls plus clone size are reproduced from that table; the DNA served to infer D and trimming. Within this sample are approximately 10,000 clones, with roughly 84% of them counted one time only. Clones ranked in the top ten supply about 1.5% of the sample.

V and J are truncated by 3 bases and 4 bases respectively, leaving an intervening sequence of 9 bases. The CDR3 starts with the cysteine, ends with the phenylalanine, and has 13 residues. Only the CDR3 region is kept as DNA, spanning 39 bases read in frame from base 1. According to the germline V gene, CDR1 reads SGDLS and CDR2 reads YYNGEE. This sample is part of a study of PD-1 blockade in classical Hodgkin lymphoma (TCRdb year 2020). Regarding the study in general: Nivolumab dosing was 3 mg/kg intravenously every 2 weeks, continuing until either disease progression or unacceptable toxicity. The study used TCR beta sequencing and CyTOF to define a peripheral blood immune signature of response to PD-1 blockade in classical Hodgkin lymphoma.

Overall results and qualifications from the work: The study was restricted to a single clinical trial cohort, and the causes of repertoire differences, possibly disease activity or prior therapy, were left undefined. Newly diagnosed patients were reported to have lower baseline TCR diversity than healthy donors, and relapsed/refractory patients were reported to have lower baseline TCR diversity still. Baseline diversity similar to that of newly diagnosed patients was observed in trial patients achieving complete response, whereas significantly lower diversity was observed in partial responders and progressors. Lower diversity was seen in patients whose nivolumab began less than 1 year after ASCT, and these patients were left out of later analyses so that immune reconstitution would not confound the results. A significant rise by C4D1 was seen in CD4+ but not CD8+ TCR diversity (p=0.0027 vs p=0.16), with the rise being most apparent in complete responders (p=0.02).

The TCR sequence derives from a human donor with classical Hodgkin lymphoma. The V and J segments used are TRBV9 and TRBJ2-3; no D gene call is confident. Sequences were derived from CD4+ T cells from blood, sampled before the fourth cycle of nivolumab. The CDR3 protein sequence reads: CASSARLADTQYF. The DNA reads TGTGCCAGCAGCGCAAGACTCGCAGATACGCAGTATTTT.